This T cell receptor beta chain was recovered during a study of blood T cells in healthy people across ages. Findings and caveats of the study: Shifts in expanded clonotypes may have been confounded by donor CMV status, which was unknown.

With a J-beta primer mix and a sample-barcoded 5' primer, a second PCR ran 7 to 11 cycles. TCRdb reprocessed the 5' RACE reads with MiXCR, giving one entry per CDR3 protein. Here the sample spans hundreds of thousands of distinct CDR3 sequences, 52% being singletons. Germline CDR1 and CDR2: SEHNR and FQNEAQ (reference sequence). CDR3 length equals 13 residues. The ends were cut back, 7 bases at V and 5 bases at J, with 15 bases in the middle. There are a few counts of this clonotype. Its antigen is still unknown. The specimen sequenced was blood. This sequence was found in a woman aged 80 or over in good health. This chain uses TRBV7-9 with TRBJ2-7; D remains unclear. Here the CDR3 DNA reads TGTGCCAGCAACGAGGACCCTCCTCACGAGCAGTACTTC. Encoded protein: CASNEDPPHEQYF.